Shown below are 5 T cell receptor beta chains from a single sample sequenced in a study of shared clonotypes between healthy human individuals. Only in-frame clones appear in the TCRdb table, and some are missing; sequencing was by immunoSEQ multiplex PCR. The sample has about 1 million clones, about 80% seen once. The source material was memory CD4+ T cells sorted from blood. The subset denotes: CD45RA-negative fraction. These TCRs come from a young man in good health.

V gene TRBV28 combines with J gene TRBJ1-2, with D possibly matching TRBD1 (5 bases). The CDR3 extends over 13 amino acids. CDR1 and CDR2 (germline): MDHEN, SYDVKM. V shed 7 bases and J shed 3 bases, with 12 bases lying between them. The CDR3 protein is CASMAGGDYGYTF. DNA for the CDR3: TGTGCCAGCATGGCCGGAGGGGACTATGGCTACACCTTC.

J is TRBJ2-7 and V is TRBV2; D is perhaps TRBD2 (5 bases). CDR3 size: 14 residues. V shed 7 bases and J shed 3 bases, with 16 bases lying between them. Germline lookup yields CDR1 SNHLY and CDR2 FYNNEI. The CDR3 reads CASITDSYVYEQYF. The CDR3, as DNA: TGTGCCAGCATAACGGACTCTTATGTCTACGAGCAGTACTTC. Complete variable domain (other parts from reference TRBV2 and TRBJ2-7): EPEVTQTPSHQVTQMGQEVILRCVPISNHLYFYWYRQILGQKVEFLVSFYNNEISEKSEIFDDQFSVERPDGSNFTLKIRSTKLEDSAMYFCASITDSYVYEQYFGPGTRLTVT.

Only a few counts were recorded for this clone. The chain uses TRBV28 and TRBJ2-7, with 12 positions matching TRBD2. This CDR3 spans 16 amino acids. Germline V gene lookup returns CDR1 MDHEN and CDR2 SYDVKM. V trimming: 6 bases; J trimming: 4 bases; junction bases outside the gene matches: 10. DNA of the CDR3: TGTGCCAGCAGGTCGGAGACTAGCGGGGGAAGATACGAGCAGTACTTC. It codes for CASRSETSGGRYEQYF.

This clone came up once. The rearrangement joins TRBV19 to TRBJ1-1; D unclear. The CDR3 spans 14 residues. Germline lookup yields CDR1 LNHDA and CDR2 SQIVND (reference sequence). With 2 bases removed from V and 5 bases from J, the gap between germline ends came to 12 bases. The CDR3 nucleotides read TGTGCCAGTAGTATATGGAGGGTAGAGACTGAAGCTTTCTTT. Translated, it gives CASSIWRVETEAFF. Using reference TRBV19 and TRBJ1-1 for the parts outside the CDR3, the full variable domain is DGGITQSPKYLFRKEGQNVTLSCEQNLNHDAMYWYRQDPGQGLRLIYYSQIVNDFQKGDIAEGYSVSREKKESFPLTVTSAQKNPTAFYLCASSIWRVETEAFFGQGTRLTVV.

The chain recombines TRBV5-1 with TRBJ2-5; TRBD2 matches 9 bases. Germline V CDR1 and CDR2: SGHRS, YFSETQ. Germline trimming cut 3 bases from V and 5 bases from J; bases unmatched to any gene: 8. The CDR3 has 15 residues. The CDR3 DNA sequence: TGCGCCAGCAGCTCCCGTAGCGGGGGAGGGGAGACCCAGTACTTC. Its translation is CASSSRSGGGETQYF. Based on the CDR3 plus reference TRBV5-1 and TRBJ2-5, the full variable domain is KAGVTQTPRYLIKTRGQQVTLSCSPISGHRSVSWYQQTPGQGLQFLFEYFSETQRNKGNFPGRFSGRQFSNSRSEMNVSTLELGDSALYLCASSSRSGGGETQYFGPGTRLLVL.